This T cell receptor (beta chain) was retrieved from a study of cytomegalovirus exposure and HLA in healthy donors. Study-wide points: One variant, a missense change in DCLRE1C, was linked in a later analysis to TCR beta V- and J-gene trimming.

Details on this clone: Its cognate antigen is unknown.

Vbeta (60) and Jbeta (13) primers were used in the PCR. Profiled with immunoSEQ multiplex PCR; TCRdb holds only in-frame clones, not every one. The sample holds some 200,000 clones, 70% to 80% seen once. Healthy individuals who donated bone marrow served as the donors. Sequencing was performed on PBMCs. This clonotype originated in a girl aged 5-17 years in good health and CMV-seropositive.

CDR3 loop: CASSPTTGGFHEQYF. The CDR3 nucleotides are TGTGCCAGCAGCCCAACGACAGGGGGCTTCCACGAGCAGTACTTC. The chain employs TRBV7-7 and TRBJ2-7; 10 positions agree with TRBD1. J gave up 5 bases and V 5 bases, and 9 bases lay outside the gene matches. CDR3 length equals 15 residues. Germline values: CDR1 SSHAT, CDR2 FNYEAQ (reference sequence).